Below, 28 T cell receptor beta chains from the same sample are listed, as sequenced in a study of cytomegalovirus exposure and HLA in healthy donors. The PCR made use of 60 Vbeta and 13 Jbeta primers. Method: immunoSEQ multiplex PCR; TCRdb's copy keeps in-frame clones and lacks some. This table holds around 90,000 clones, approximately 68% found once. The source material was PBMCs. The receptors were sampled from a boy aged 5-17 years in good health and CMV-seropositive.

This chain uses TRBV6-5 with TRBJ2-3; 8 nucleotides match TRBD2. V gave up 7 bases and J gave up 5 bases; unmatched junction bases: 5. Germline assignment: CDR1 MNHEY and CDR2 SVGAGI. The CDR3 is 13 amino acids. CDR3 bases: TGTGCCAGCACACGGGGGGGCCTAGATACGCAGTATTTT. As protein: CASTRGGLDTQYF.

The genes are TRBV6-5 and TRBJ2-5, with D perhaps matching TRBD2 (6 bases). Germline values: CDR1 MNHEY, CDR2 SVGAGI. The CDR3 consists of 14 residues. Deletions cut 0 bases from V and 5 bases from J, with 10 bases between. Here the CDR3 DNA reads TGTGCCAGCAGTTACTCGAGCGGGTGGGAGACCCAGTACTTC. As protein: CASSYSSGWETQYF.

This clone was observed a single time. The V and J genes are TRBV6-1 and TRBJ1-2, with 7 bases matching TRBD1. The CDR3 sequence is 11 residues long. V trimming: 6 bases; J trimming: 9 bases; junction bases outside the gene matches: 4. Germline CDR1 reads MNHNS; CDR2 reads SASEGT. The CDR3 DNA is TGTGCCAGCAGCCAGACAGGGAGCTACACCTTC. This sequence encodes CASSQTGSYTF.

The chain combines TRBV18 with TRBJ2-5; 7 bases map to TRBD2. V was pared by 4 bases and J by 2 bases, with 7 bases of the junction left unmatched. Germline lookup yields CDR1 KGHSH and CDR2 LQKENI. The CDR3 has 15 residues. As DNA, the CDR3 is TGTGCCAGCTCACTTACCCGACTAGCACAAGAGACCCAGTACTTC. As protein: CASSLTRLAQETQYF.

This clone was seen a handful of times. This chain uses TRBV5-5 with TRBJ2-6; 7 positions match TRBD1. The junction had 12 bases not matched to a gene; V was cut back by 4 bases and J by 2 bases. Germline V gives CDR1 SGHKS, CDR2 YYEKEE (reference sequence). CDR3 size: 18 residues. CDR3 nucleotides: TGTGCCAGCAGCCGCCACTCAGGACAGGTCCCTGGGGCCAACGTCCTGACTTTC. Translation gives CASSRHSGQVPGANVLTF. The whole variable domain, filled in from reference TRBV5-5 and TRBJ2-6, reads DAGVTQSPTHLIKTRGQQVTLRCSPISGHKSVSWYQQVLGQGPQFIFQYYEKEERGRGNFPDRFSARQFPNYSSELNVNALLLGDSALYLCASSRHSGQVPGANVLTFGAGSRLTVL.

V gene TRBV27 combines with J gene TRBJ1-2, with a tentative D call TRBD1 (6 bases). The CDR3 runs to 12 residues. Trimming stripped 4 bases from V and 5 bases from J, with 8 bases between. Germline V lookup: CDR1 MNHEY, CDR2 SMNVEV (reference sequence). CDR3 in amino acids: CASSSQGYGYTF. For the CDR3, the DNA is TGTGCCAGCAGTTCACAGGGATATGGCTACACCTTC.

V gene TRBV30 combines with J gene TRBJ1-1; possible D gene TRBD1, 6 bases. V lost 2 bases and J 7 bases, leaving 11 bases between the germline ends. The germline CDR1 and CDR2 sequences are GTSNPN and SVGIG (reference sequence). This CDR3 region has 12 residues. CDR3 bases: TGTGCCTGGAGTCCAGGGACATGTGAAGCTTTCTTT. Translated: CAWSPGTCEAFF.

The chain recombines TRBV11-2 with TRBJ2-7; D is perhaps TRBD1 (5 bases). CDR1 is SGHAT, CDR2 FQNNGV, per germline. The CDR3 spans 11 residues. Trimming took off 5 bases at V and 7 bases at J, with 9 bases between the two ends. DNA for the CDR3: TGTGCCAGCAGCACAGGTCCGGAGCAGTACTTC. Translated: CASSTGPEQYF.

V and J are TRBV23-1 and TRBJ1-3, with 7 bases aligning to TRBD1. TRBV23-1 falls under the ORF class, with uncertain function. The CDR3 is 15 amino acids. Germline trimming cut 8 bases from V and 3 bases from J; bases unmatched to any gene: 10. CDR3 protein: CASPSNRGLGNTIYF. CDR3 nucleotides: TGCGCCAGCCCCTCGAACAGGGGCCTTGGAAACACCATATATTTT.

This chain connects TRBV18 to TRBJ2-7, with D perhaps matching TRBD2 (5 bases). V lost 2 bases, J lost 1 base, and 9 bases lay in between. Germline lookup yields CDR1 KGHSH and CDR2 LQKENI. This CDR3 is 14 amino acids long. CDR3 nucleotides: TGTGCCAGCTCACCAAGGCCGGGGTCCTACGAGCAGTACTTC. It yields the protein CASSPRPGSYEQYF.

CDR3 protein: CASSLPQGTGGYTF. The CDR3 nucleotides are TGTGCCAGCAGCTTGCCCCAGGGAACGGGCGGCTACACCTTC. The J gene is TRBJ1-2, the V gene TRBV7-2, with D possibly TRBD1 on 5 matching bases. The ends were cut back, 3 bases at V and 8 bases at J, with 16 bases in the middle. The CDR3 runs 14 residues. Germline loops: CDR1 SGHTA, CDR2 FQGNSA.

The chain is built from TRBV15 and TRBJ1-1; a weak D match, TRBD1 (6 bases). Between the trimmed V and J ends, which lost 5 bases and 0 bases, there was a span of 13 bases. This CDR3 region has 15 residues. Per germline, CDR1 LNHNV and CDR2 YYDKDF (reference sequence). The CDR3 DNA follows: TGTGCCACCAGCCCGGGACATAACATGAACACTGAAGCTTTCTTT. Translated: CATSPGHNMNTEAFF.

The chain links TRBV2 to TRBJ2-2, with a tentative D call TRBD1 (6 bases). CDR1 and CDR2 from the germline V gene are SNHLY and FYNNEI. The V and J ends lost 6 bases and 7 bases respectively, with 15 bases between them. The CDR3 contains 14 residues. The CDR3 nucleotides read TGTGCCAGCAGACAGGGTCCGAGAGGCGGGGAGCTGTTTTTT. Amino acid sequence: CASRQGPRGGELFF. The full variable domain, its missing parts supplied by reference TRBV2 and TRBJ2-2, is EPEVTQTPSHQVTQMGQEVILRCVPISNHLYFYWYRQILGQKVEFLVSFYNNEISEKSEIFDDQFSVERPDGSNFTLKIRSTKLEDSAMYFCASRQGPRGGELFFGEGSRLTVL.

This chain joins TRBV12-5 and TRBJ2-1, with 8 bases fitting TRBD2. The CDR3 spans 15 residues. CDR1 is LGHNT and CDR2 is FRNRAP in the germline V gene. With V trimmed by 7 bases and J by 4 bases, 9 bases remained unmatched. DNA for the CDR3: TGTGCTAGTGTTTCCGGGAGGGGGGCGTACAATGAGCAGTTCTTC. This encodes CASVSGRGAYNEQFF.

The rearrangement joins TRBV7-2 to TRBJ2-4, with D perhaps TRBD1 (5 bases). This CDR3 has 14 amino acids. Germline values: CDR1 SGHTA, CDR2 FQGNSA. V dropped 2 bases and J dropped 5 bases, with 10 bases sitting between them. The CDR3 sequence is CASSLSPTENIQYF. CDR3 in DNA: TGTGCCAGCAGCTTATCCCCGACAGAAAACATTCAGTACTTC.

Here the CDR3 reads CASSIVDRVNQPQHF. CDR3 coding DNA: TGTGCCAGTAGTATAGTGGACAGGGTCAATCAGCCCCAGCATTTT. V usage is TRBV19 and J usage is TRBJ1-5, with TRBD1 matching over 8 bases. Losses at the gene ends were 1 base for V and 3 bases for J; bases not matched to a gene: 2. Per germline, CDR1 LNHDA and CDR2 SQIVND (reference sequence). This CDR3 spans 15 amino acids.

This chain uses TRBV30 with TRBJ2-3; 13 nucleotides agree with TRBD2. J lost 0 bases, V lost 0 bases, and 3 bases had no gene match. The CDR3 runs 17 residues. Germline loops: CDR1 GTSNPN, CDR2 SVGIG (reference sequence). The CDR3 DNA reads TGTGCCTGGAGTGTACTAGCGGGGGGGGCTAGCACAGATACGCAGTATTTT. Translated: CAWSVLAGGASTDTQYF.

The chain couples TRBV18 to TRBJ2-5, with 7 nucleotides matching TRBD1. Trimming took 0 bases from V and 1 from J; bases not matched to a gene: 8. Germline CDR1 and CDR2: KGHSH and LQKENI. The length of the CDR3 is 17 residues. The CDR3 coding sequence is TGTGCCAGCTCACCACCGACAGGGTCGGCGACCCAAGAGACCCAGTACTTC. Translated, it gives CASSPPTGSATQETQYF.

The gene calls are TRBV6-1 and TRBJ2-4; D gene unclear. The CDR3 covers 14 residues. Trimming stripped 10 bases from V and 7 bases from J, with 20 bases between. Per germline, CDR1 MNHNS and CDR2 SASEGT. The chain's CDR3 is CATTLGTPRNIQYF. CDR3 nucleotide sequence: TGTGCCACCACCCTGGGCACCCCCCGGAACATTCAGTACTTC.

This chain joins TRBV5-4 and TRBJ1-3, with 9 bases identical to TRBD1. The CDR3 is 16 amino acids. CDR1 and CDR2 from the germline V gene are SGHNT and YYREEE (reference sequence). J lost 1 base, V lost 1 base, and 3 bases had no gene match. The CDR3 nucleotides read TGTGCCAGCAGCTTGTGGGGACAGGGTTCTGGAAACACCATATATTTT. Amino acid sequence: CASSLWGQGSGNTIYF.

This clone was counted between two and nine times. The CDR3 coding sequence is TGCGCCAGCAGCTACCTAGGACTAGCGGGGGACAATGAGCAGTTCTTC. Protein: CASSYLGLAGDNEQFF. The chain recombines TRBV5-1 with TRBJ2-1, with 13 positions matching TRBD2. Per germline, CDR1 SGHRS and CDR2 YFSETQ. V was pared by 3 bases and J by 5 bases, with 5 bases of the junction left unmatched. The CDR3 length is 16 residues.

V is TRBV4-2 and J is TRBJ2-7; 10 nucleotides line up with TRBD1. The CDR3 sequence is 15 residues long. From germline, CDR1 is LGHNA and CDR2 YNFKEQ. Germline trimming cut 1 base from V and 5 bases from J; bases unmatched to any gene: 5. The CDR3 protein is CASSQAGQGTHEQYF. The CDR3 DNA is TGTGCCAGCAGCCAAGCGGGACAGGGGACTCACGAGCAGTACTTC.

The chain links TRBV19 to TRBJ1-1, with 7 nucleotides matching TRBD1. The CDR3 consists of 14 residues. In germline, CDR1 is LNHDA, CDR2 SQIVND (reference sequence). Trimming at V came to 8 bases and at J to 6 bases, leaving 12 bases not matched to a gene. CDR3: CASSRTGIFAEAFF. In nucleotides, the CDR3 is TGTGCCAGTTCACGGACAGGTATCTTCGCTGAAGCTTTCTTT.

The chain's CDR3 is CASSAGGRTEAFF. In DNA, the CDR3 is TGTGCCAGCAGCGCAGGGGGACGGACTGAAGCTTTCTTT. The chain is built from TRBV6-5 and TRBJ1-1, with 7 bases lining up with TRBD1. Looked up from germline, CDR1 is MNHEY and CDR2 is SVGAGI. This CDR3 is built from 13 residues. V was clipped by 6 bases and J by 5 bases; unmatched bases: 6.

This clone turned up a few times. The rearrangement links TRBV29-1 to TRBJ2-5; D is possibly TRBD1 (6 bases). Germline lookup yields CDR1 SQVTM and CDR2 ANQGSEA. The CDR3 covers 13 residues. Trimming pared 6 bases from V and 0 bases from J, leaving 11 bases between. The CDR3 DNA reads TGCAGCGTCGTAGACAGGTACCAAGAGACCCAGTACTTC. As protein: CSVVDRYQETQYF.

The gene calls are TRBV27 and TRBJ2-3; TRBD2 matches 11 bases. This CDR3 contains 16 residues. Germline trimming cut 2 bases from V and 5 bases from J; bases unmatched to any gene: 6. Looked up from germline, CDR1 is MNHEY and CDR2 is SMNVEV (reference sequence). In DNA form, the CDR3 reads TGTGCCAGCAGTTTAGATAGCGGGAGGGAGGGAGATACGCAGTATTTT. Its protein is CASSLDSGREGDTQYF.

V and J are TRBV7-9 and TRBJ1-1; D is perhaps TRBD1 (6 bases). The CDR3 loop spans 15 amino acids. Germline V CDR1 and CDR2: SEHNR, FQNEAQ (reference sequence). Trimming pared 4 bases from V and 5 bases from J, leaving 17 bases between. This CDR3 reads CASSSPRRTGTEAFF. The CDR3 nucleotides read TGTGCCAGCAGCTCTCCTCGGAGAACAGGGACTGAAGCTTTCTTT. Combining the CDR3 with reference TRBV7-9 and TRBJ1-1 gives the whole variable domain DTGVSQNPRHKITKRGQNVTFRCDPISEHNRLYWYRQTLGQGPEFLTYFQNEAQLEKSRLLSDRFSAERPKGSFSTLEIQRTEQGDSAMYLCASSSPRRTGTEAFFGQGTRLTVV.

The chain carries TRBV13 and TRBJ2-7, with 7 bases fitting TRBD1. Losses at the gene ends were 5 bases for V and 3 bases for J; bases not matched to a gene: 1. Germline V gives CDR1 PRHDT, CDR2 FYEKMQ (reference sequence). The CDR3 has 12 amino acids. This CDR3 is CASSPGGYEQYF. The CDR3 DNA follows: TGTGCCAGCAGCCCAGGGGGCTACGAGCAGTACTTC.